This entry describes one TCR beta chain. This clonotype was counted at least ten times. This clone's antigen is unknown. No much larger clone is present one base from it, and per-base qualities are unavailable. The junction carries 27 bases between V and J, which are trimmed by 12 bases and 2 bases respectively. CDR1 and CDR2 are drawn from the germline V gene: KGHDR, SFDVKD. The CDR3 contains 17 residues, cysteine and phenylalanine counted. The entry retains the CDR3 DNA only, 51 bases that are in frame from base 1. In the ophthalmopathy patients, disease was moderately to severely active, with a Clinical Activity Score of 3 or more, a NOSPECS grade of 4 or more, and a duration of less than 3 months. Exclusion was applied to patients with uncontrolled infections, other autoimmune diseases, pregnancy or lactation. Clinical symptoms, serum thyroxine and TRAb, thyroid ultrasound, and orbital computed tomography formed the basis for the diagnoses. PBMCs were isolated from 10 ml of fresh peripheral blood by Ficoll-Paque density gradient centrifugation. Trizol reagent was used to extract total RNA, and RNA quality was then checked on an Agilent 2100 Bioanalyzer.

This sample is drawn from a study of T cells in Graves' hyperthyroidism and ophthalmopathy (dated by TCRdb to between 2018 and 2020). For context, the study as a whole: Peripheral blood was collected at initial diagnosis, before any treatment. A discovery cohort of about 100 patients, about 44 with Graves' ophthalmopathy and 57 with stable Graves' hyperthyroidism, was used to find distinguishing TCR V-J signatures. The paper reports TCR Vbeta CDR3 sequencing of approximately 130 peripheral blood samples: approximately 41 ophthalmopathy, 70 to 85 hyperthyroidism and 17 progressor patients. In roughly six Graves' hyperthyroidism patients, the study also compared T-cell repertoires from thyroid tissue with T-cell repertoires from blood. After sampling, hyperthyroidism patients received methimazole starting at 30 mg daily, and ophthalmopathy patients received high-dose intravenous methylprednisolone. Prospective prediction of ophthalmopathy was tested in an independent validation cohort consisting of some 19 hyperthyroidism patients and some 17 patients who later progressed to ophthalmopathy. The approximately 100 discovery patients were randomly split 7:3 into training and test sets.

Amplification of TCR beta CDR3 regions was carried out from RNA transcripts. The TCR CDR3 was subjected to a first round of RT-PCR using the HTBI primer set and the Qiagen OneStep RT-PCR kit. Libraries were constructed in a second round of multiplex PCR, after which size selection and purification were carried out. Paired-end sequencing of the libraries was performed with 100 bp reads on an Illumina HiSeq2000. Per the authors' processing: SOAPnuke was used to process the raw data, removing reads that contained adapters or uncalled bases, had a mean Phred below 15, or lacked an exact match to the constant primer or identifier. COPE v1.2.5 was used to merge high-quality paired reads, and clonotypes were defined as unique nucleotide sequences. MiTCR v1.1 was used to align the clonotypes against IMGT TRBV, TRBD and TRBJ reference segments. The analysis included only V-J combinations with a frequency above 0.0001, which together covered 98% to 99.2% of the repertoires. A TCS score was defined as the ratio between F50 (clonal expansion) and ExV (chaos), using BLOSUM62-based TCRdist between CDR3 peptides within each V-J. Welch's t-statistics and random forest reduced fewer than 600 V-J features to 13, which were used in a naive Bayes classifier (R e1071). Using fastp trimming at Q25 and MiXCR clonotype assembly, TCRdb reanalyzed the public sequencing data and kept in-frame beta chains. Rows with a matching CDR3 protein are joined into one entry that keeps the most common DNA and genes. The V and J calls come from TCRdb's annotation, not from the publication. Present in this sample are approximately 380,000 distinct CDR3 sequences, 15% to 20% of which were seen just once. The ten largest clones represent 40% of the sample.

Study-level results and caveats: Most expanded thyroid clonotypes (frequency above 0.001) were also found in blood, which suggests that blood repertoires may mirror thyroid immune responses. No statistical method was used to set the sample size in advance, and investigators knew the group allocation. In validation, the model predicted progression to ophthalmopathy a median of approximately 6.6 months before onset, with around 70% sensitivity and 72.22% specificity. A 13 V-J signature model separated ophthalmopathy from stable hyperthyroidism, with around 90% sensitivity and 81% to 83% specificity in cross-validation and 80%/75% in testing.

The sequenced material came from blood. This receptor was obtained from a man in his late teens or twenties with Graves' ophthalmopathy. The sequence is built from TRBV24-1 and TRBJ2-5, and perhaps TRBD2 as D gene, on 6 matching bases. For the CDR3, the sequence is CAFHPGDLRKQQETQYF. The nucleotide sequence reads TGTGCCTTCCACCCGGGGGACCTGAGAAAGCAACAAGAGACCCAGTACTTC.